This is a list of T cell receptor beta chains from one sample in a study of control samples from healthy donors and cancer patients. Only in-frame clones appear in the TCRdb table, and some are missing; sequencing was by immunoSEQ multiplex PCR. The sample has 85,000 to 95,000 clones, about 88% seen once. Sequencing used blood. The receptors shown here come from a woman between 70 and 85 years old in good health. The CDR3 runs from the conserved cysteine through the conserved F or W. A D gene is named only where the DNA matches it firmly. Clone size is given for some rows only: seen once, a few or many times, or a class if the clone is expanded.

D,size,length,V,J,CDR3,DNA
TRBD1,-,18,TRBV6-1,TRBJ1-5,CASSEGSRTGRVNQPQHF,TGTGCCAGCAGTGAAGGGTCGCGGACAGGTCGGGTCAATCAGCCCCAGCATTTT
-,-,13,TRBV6-5,TRBJ1-1,CASRPTGNTEAFF,TGTGCCAGCAGGCCGACGGGAAACACTGAAGCTTTCTTT
-,-,13,TRBV25-1,TRBJ1-2,CASSDSPLYGYTF,TGTGCCAGCAGTGATTCCCCTCTCTATGGCTACACCTTC
-,-,14,TRBV7-9,TRBJ1-1,CASSLQQGATEAFF,TGTGCCAGCAGCTTACAACAGGGTGCCACTGAAGCTTTCTTT
TRBD1,-,14,TRBV28,TRBJ1-2,CASIGTGGGYGYTF,TGTGCCAGCATCGGCACAGGGGGCGGCTATGGCTACACCTTC
-,-,15,TRBV4-1,TRBJ1-2,CASSRPDRGNYGYTF,TGCGCCAGCAGCCGACCGGACAGAGGAAACTATGGCTACACCTTC
-,-,12,TRBV19,TRBJ2-7,CASEGPSYEQYF,TGTGCCAGTGAGGGCCCGTCCTACGAGCAGTACTTC
TRBD1,-,15,TRBV19,TRBJ1-1,CASSIMGQVGAEAFF,TGTGCCAGTAGTATAATGGGACAGGTAGGAGCTGAAGCTTTCTTT
TRBD2,-,13,TRBV7-2,TRBJ2-1,CASRLLAGNEQFF,TGTGCCAGCAGATTACTAGCGGGGAATGAGCAGTTCTTC
-,-,14,TRBV5-1,TRBJ1-1,CASSLEGVGTEAFF,TGCGCCAGCAGCTTGGAGGGTGTGGGCACTGAAGCTTTCTTT
-,few,15,TRBV4-3,TRBJ1-5,CASSQDGRVDQPQHF,TGCGCCAGCAGCCAAGATGGGAGGGTCGATCAGCCCCAGCATTTT
TRBD2,-,13,TRBV7-3,TRBJ2-2,CASSPGRGGELFF,TGTGCCAGCAGCCCAGGGAGGGGCGGGGAGCTGTTTTTT
TRBD2,-,14,TRBV7-9,TRBJ2-3,CASSFSGRGDTQYF,TGTGCCAGCAGCTTCAGCGGGAGGGGAGATACGCAGTATTTT
-,-,14,TRBV30,TRBJ1-1,CAWSVGPANTEAFF,TGTGCCTGGAGTGTAGGGCCCGCGAACACTGAAGCTTTCTTT
TRBD1,-,13,TRBV12-3/TRBV12-4,TRBJ1-2,CASSPPGQGGYTF,TGTGCCAGCAGTCCTCCGGGACAGGGAGGCTACACCTTC
TRBD2,-,14,TRBV5-6,TRBJ2-1,CASSLTSPNNEQFF,TGTGCCAGCAGCCTGACTAGCCCCAACAATGAGCAGTTCTTC
-,-,13,TRBV19,TRBJ1-2,CASTEGPGYGYTF,TGTGCCAGCACCGAGGGCCCCGGCTATGGCTACACCTTC
-,-,13,TRBV5-1,TRBJ1-5,CASSPQGNQPQHF,TGCGCCAGCAGCCCACAGGGCAATCAGCCCCAGCATTTT
-,-,16,TRBV27,TRBJ1-3,CANPKPGPNTINTIYF,TGTGCCAATCCCAAACCGGGACCCAACACGATAAACACCATATATTTT
-,-,16,TRBV7-8,TRBJ1-3,CASSLGGPQPGNTIYF,TGTGCCAGCAGCCTAGGGGGACCCCAACCGGGAAACACCATATATTTT
TRBD1,-,15,TRBV6-5,TRBJ1-1,CASSYHRDRERWAFF,TGTGCCAGCAGTTACCATCGGGACAGGGAACGTTGGGCTTTCTTT
-,-,18,TRBV3-1/TRBV3-2,TRBJ1-3,CASSQDRTGRPSGNTIYF,TGTGCCAGCAGCCAAGATAGAACAGGCAGGCCCTCTGGAAACACCATATATTTT
-,-,15,TRBV3-1/TRBV3-2,TRBJ1-2,CASSQALGIVGGYTF,TGTGCCAGCAGCCAAGCCTTGGGCATAGTAGGTGGCTACACCTTC
-,-,16,TRBV7-9,TRBJ2-3,CASSLGGLQSTDTQYF,TGTGCCAGCAGCTTAGGTGGACTACAGAGCACAGATACGCAGTATTTT
-,-,14,TRBV6-6,TRBJ1-5,CASRTLLGDQPQHF,TGTGCCAGCAGGACCTTGTTGGGAGATCAGCCCCAGCATTTT
-,-,13,TRBV11-3,TRBJ1-1,CASSLDQGAEAFF,TGTGCCAGCAGCTTAGATCAGGGTGCTGAAGCTTTCTTT
TRBD2,few,19,TRBV18,TRBJ2-5,CASSPRRTSGLRIGETQYF,TGTGCCAGCTCACCAAGGAGGACTAGCGGATTGAGGATAGGAGAGACCCAGTACTTC
-,once,15,TRBV6-5,TRBJ1-1,CASSPPWAKGTEAFF,TGTGCCAGCAGCCCCCCTTGGGCTAAGGGGACTGAAGCTTTCTTT
-,-,15,TRBV3-1/TRBV3-2,TRBJ1-3,CASSQEALSGNTIYF,TGTGCCAGCAGTCAGGAGGCCCTCTCTGGAAACACCATATATTTT
-,-,16,TRBV11-2,TRBJ1-1,CASSFGGGRMNTEAFF,TGTGCCAGCAGCTTCGGGGGGGGTAGGATGAACACTGAAGCTTTCTTT
TRBD2,-,14,TRBV5-4,TRBJ2-5,CASSFLAGGETQYF,TGTGCCAGCAGCTTCTTGGCGGGAGGGGAGACCCAGTACTTC